What follows are 2 T cell receptor beta chains derived from one specimen sequenced in a study of metastatic and nonmetastatic thyroid tumors. Until they underwent thyroid surgery, no patient had received any treatment. TCRdb re-called the PCR reads through MiXCR. The sample shows 30,000 to 35,000 clones, roughly 29% of them seen only once. Sequencing was done on a sample of blood. The source of these receptors is a female donor with papillary thyroid cancer or a benign thyroid nodule (not recorded which). Some clones in this sample may be carry-over from other donors' samples.

In regard to this clone: The junction and the germline gene differ at one end; a read error may be behind it. Other DNA sequences in the same sample also yield this CDR3. V and J are TRBV28 and TRBJ1-2; 7 positions match TRBD1. The germline CDR1 and CDR2 sequences are MDHEN and SYDVKM. The CDR3 totals 16 residues. CDR3 nucleotide sequence: TGTGCCAGCACTCGAAGGGGGCAGGTTCCAAACTATGGATACACCTTC. It is translated as CASTRRGQVPNYGYTF.

This clone appeared many times. V usage is TRBV7-6 and J usage is TRBJ2-2; D is uncertain. CDR1 and CDR2 from the germline V gene are SGHVS and FNYEAQ. V was trimmed by 1 base and J by 2 bases, leaving 5 bases between them. CDR3 length: 14 residues. The chain's CDR3 is CASSLVINTGELFF. The CDR3 DNA reads TGTGCCAGCAGCTTAGTTATCAACACCGGGGAGCTGTTTTTT. Drawing the rest from reference TRBV7-6 and TRBJ2-2, the complete variable domain is GAGVSQSPRYKVTKRGQDVALRCDPISGHVSLYWYRQALGQGPEFLTYFNYEAQQDKSGLPNDRFSAERPEGSISTLTIQRTEQRDSAMYRCASSLVINTGELFFGEGSRLTVL.